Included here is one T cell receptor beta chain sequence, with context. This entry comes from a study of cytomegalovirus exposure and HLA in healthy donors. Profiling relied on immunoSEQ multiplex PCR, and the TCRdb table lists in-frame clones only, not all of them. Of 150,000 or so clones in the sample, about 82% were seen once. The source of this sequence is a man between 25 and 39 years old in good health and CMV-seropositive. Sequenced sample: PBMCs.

The CDR3 sequence: CASSQGRGVNTGELFF. CDR3 bases: TGCGCCAGCAGCCAAGGGCGGGGGGTGAACACCGGGGAGCTGTTTTTT. The chain combines TRBV4-1 with TRBJ2-2; 8 bases are shared with TRBD2. Germline CDR1 and CDR2: MGHRA and YSYEKL. The CDR3 loop spans 16 amino acids. Germline trimming cut 1 base from V and 1 base from J; bases unmatched to any gene: 2.